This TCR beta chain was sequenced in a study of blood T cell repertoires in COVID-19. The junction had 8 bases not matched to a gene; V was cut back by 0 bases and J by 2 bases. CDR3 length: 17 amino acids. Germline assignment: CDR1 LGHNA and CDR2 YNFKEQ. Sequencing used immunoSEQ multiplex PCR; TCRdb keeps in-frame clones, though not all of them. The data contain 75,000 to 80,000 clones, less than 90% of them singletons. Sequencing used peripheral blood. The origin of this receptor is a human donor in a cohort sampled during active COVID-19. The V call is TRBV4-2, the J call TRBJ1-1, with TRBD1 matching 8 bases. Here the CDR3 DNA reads TGTGCCAGCAGCCAAGACCCCACCCCAGGGGGCAACACTGAAGCTTTCTTT. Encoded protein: CASSQDPTPGGNTEAFF.